What follows are 18 T cell receptor beta chains derived from one specimen sequenced in a study of T-cell reconstitution after alpha-beta-depleted transplantation in children. Preparation of the TCRbeta library involved a method that used unique molecular identifiers. MiXCR, run by TCRdb on the PCR reads, gives a single entry per CDR3 protein. This sample yields under 150,000 distinct CDR3 sequences, of which 9.5% to 10% are seen a single time; 20% to 30% belongs to the top ten. The material sequenced was PBMCs, mostly from graft donor cells, taken 180 days after TCRalphabeta/CD19-depleted stem cell transplant. All receptors come from a girl under three years old who had a stem cell transplant for combined immunodeficiency, so the T cells may come from the graft donor.

This clonotype occurred many times. The V call is TRBV12-3 or TRBV12-4, the J call TRBJ1-1; no firm D call. V dropped 5 bases and J dropped 8 bases, with 18 bases sitting between them. The CDR3 is made up of 14 amino acids. The DNA of the CDR3 is TGTGCCAGCAGTCGTGGGTTTGTGACTCGCGAAGCTTTCTTT. Translated, it gives CASSRGFVTREAFF.

The CDR3 DNA sequence: TGTGCTAGTGGTTTGCACGATCGACAGGGATTACGGGGGAGCTCCTACAATGAGCAGTTCTTC. Translating gives CASGLHDRQGLRGSSYNEQFF. This sequence joins TRBV12-5 and TRBJ2-1, with a tentative D call TRBD1 (7 bases). CDR3 size: 21 residues. Trimming took 2 bases from V and 0 from J, leaving 26 bases between them. Germline V lookup: CDR1 LGHNT, CDR2 FRNRAP.

This clonotype was detected ten times or more. The chain joins TRBV9 to TRBJ2-3; 11 bases map to TRBD2. Trimming at V came to 0 bases and at J to 2 bases, leaving 5 bases not matched to a gene. The CDR3 length is 17 residues. Germline CDR1 is SGDLS and CDR2 is YYNGEE. As DNA, the CDR3 is TGTGCCAGCAGCGTAGGGGCTAGCGGGGGGTTCACAGATACGCAGTATTTT. This encodes CASSVGASGGFTDTQYF.

The chain carries TRBV30 and TRBJ2-3; D might be TRBD1 (6 bases). This CDR3 is 15 amino acids long. Per germline, CDR1 GTSNPN and CDR2 SVGIG (reference sequence). V lost 0 bases and J lost 2, with 12 bases in between. CDR3 nucleotides: TGTGCCTGGAGTGTAAACAGGGCCTCCACAGATACGCAGTATTTT. It yields the protein CAWSVNRASTDTQYF.

The V and J genes are TRBV20-1 and TRBJ1-2, with D uncertain. This CDR3 is built from 13 residues. V lost 3 bases, J lost 2 bases, and 10 bases lay in between. CDR1 is DFQATT and CDR2 is SNEGSKA in the germline V gene (reference sequence). As DNA, the CDR3 is TGCAGTGCTAGTAGCGACGACAACTATGGCTACACCTTC. This sequence encodes CSASSDDNYGYTF.

The chain recombines TRBV19 with TRBJ2-7; 15 nucleotides agree with TRBD2. Germline CDR1 is LNHDA and CDR2 is SQIVND (reference sequence). The CDR3 loop spans 22 amino acids. V lost 5 bases to trimming and J lost 4 bases; unmatched junction nucleotides: 24. The DNA for the CDR3 is TGTGCCAGTAGTCCCCATGGGACTAGCGGGAGGATTAAGATGTCGGTGGATTACGAGCAGTACTTC. Amino acid sequence: CASSPHGTSGRIKMSVDYEQYF.

CDR3 residues: CASSLSGTGLAFF. Here the CDR3 DNA reads TGCGCCAGCAGCTTGTCCGGGACAGGGTTAGCTTTCTTT. The rearrangement joins TRBV5-1 to TRBJ1-1; 9 bases line up with TRBD1. Per germline, CDR1 SGHRS and CDR2 YFSETQ. V dropped 1 base and J dropped 10; count of bases not matched to a gene: 5. The CDR3 is 13 amino acids.

This clonotype has only a few counts. The chain employs TRBV7-2 and TRBJ2-5; 15 nucleotides line up with TRBD2. The V and J ends lost 5 bases and 4 bases, in that order; junction bases with no gene match: 8. CDR1 SGHTA and CDR2 FQGNSA come from the germline V gene. The CDR3 has 17 amino acids. DNA for the CDR3: TGTGCCAGCAGCGCGAAGGGACTAGCGGGAGGAGGAGAGACCCAGTACTTC. Translating gives CASSAKGLAGGGETQYF.

The DNA for the CDR3 is TGTGCCAGCAGTTTAGCGGTTGGGGGAAACACCATATATTTT. Protein product: CASSLAVGGNTIYF. This sequence joins TRBV12-3 or TRBV12-4 and TRBJ1-3; D is uncertain. The germline V and J ends were trimmed by 0 bases and 4 bases, with 7 bases remaining between them. This CDR3 has 14 residues.

This clonotype was observed a handful of times. The chain employs TRBV12-3 or TRBV12-4 and TRBJ2-7; the D is unclear. V lost 3 bases and J 2 bases, leaving 5 bases between the germline ends. The CDR3 covers 12 residues. CDR3 sequence: CASSLTPYEQYF. CDR3 DNA: TGTGCCAGCAGTTTGACCCCCTACGAGCAGTACTTC.

This clonotype appeared many times. The chain recombines TRBV20-1 with TRBJ2-7; D gene uncertain. The CDR3 sequence is 11 residues long. The germline gives CDR1 DFQATT, CDR2 SNEGSKA (reference sequence). V dropped 1 base and J dropped 5 bases, with 6 bases sitting between them. Written as DNA, the CDR3 is TGCAGTGCTAGAGGGGCGGACGAGCAGTACTTC. Translation: CSARGADEQYF.

The V and J genes are TRBV7-2 and TRBJ2-1; 9 nucleotides align to TRBD2. V was pared by 1 base and J by 6 bases, with 4 bases of the junction left unmatched. CDR1 is SGHTA, CDR2 FQGNSA, per germline. The CDR3 spans 15 residues. The CDR3 protein is CASSLGGRGPNEQFF. The CDR3 DNA follows: TGTGCCAGCAGCTTAGGCGGGAGGGGCCCCAATGAGCAGTTCTTC.

The sample holds a few counts of this clonotype. The chain carries TRBV20-1 and TRBJ2-7, with 15 nucleotides matching TRBD2. Germline V gene sequence: CDR1 DFQATT, CDR2 SNEGSKA (reference sequence). The V segment lost 0 bases and the J segment 6 bases; nucleotides outside the gene matches: 6. This CDR3 has 16 residues. The CDR3 sequence: CSAREGGLAGGSEQYF. The CDR3, as DNA: TGCAGTGCTAGAGAAGGAGGACTAGCGGGAGGGTCCGAGCAGTACTTC.

V is TRBV5-1 and J is TRBJ2-3, with D perhaps TRBD2 (6 bases). In germline, CDR1 is SGHRS, CDR2 YFSETQ. V was trimmed by 0 bases and J by 2 bases, leaving 13 bases between them. CDR3 size: 16 residues. The CDR3 loop is CASSLGGGGYTDTQYF. CDR3 bases: TGCGCCAGCAGCTTGGGCGGAGGAGGGTACACAGATACGCAGTATTTT.

This chain uses TRBV2 with TRBJ2-2; no definite D call. In germline, CDR1 is SNHLY, CDR2 FYNNEI. This CDR3 comprises 14 residues. The V gene lost 8 bases and the J gene lost 1 base, with 11 bases spanning the gap. The DNA for the CDR3 is TGTGCCAGCGGGGTTACGATGAACACCGGGGAGCTGTTTTTT. Protein product: CASGVTMNTGELFF.

A few counts support this clonotype. The V gene is TRBV7-2, the J gene TRBJ1-2; possibly TRBD1 for D (6 bases). The CDR3 length is 16 residues. Deletions cut 5 bases from V and 1 base from J, with 17 bases between. Germline V gene lookup returns CDR1 SGHTA and CDR2 FQGNSA. CDR3 in DNA: TGTGCCAGCAGCACCCTTTATGGGGGCTATAACTATGGCTACACCTTC. Translating it yields CASSTLYGGYNYGYTF.

The J gene is TRBJ1-2, the V gene TRBV6-5; D might be TRBD1 (5 bases). The CDR3 extends over 16 amino acids. With 0 bases removed from V and 3 bases from J, the gap between germline ends came to 14 bases. Germline CDR1 and CDR2: MNHEY and SVGAGI. CDR3 loop: CASSYSRALEDYGYTF. For the CDR3, the DNA is TGTGCCAGCAGTTACTCCAGGGCTCTTGAGGACTATGGCTACACCTTC.

The chain uses TRBV5-1 and TRBJ2-7, with TRBD2 identical over 15 bases. This CDR3 has 17 amino acids. CDR1 and CDR2 (germline): SGHRS, YFSETQ. Germline trimming cut 0 bases from V and 3 bases from J; bases unmatched to any gene: 4. The CDR3 DNA reads TGCGCCAGCAGCTTGGCGGGACTAGCGGGGGGTTTCTACGAGCAGTACTTC. It specifies CASSLAGLAGGFYEQYF.